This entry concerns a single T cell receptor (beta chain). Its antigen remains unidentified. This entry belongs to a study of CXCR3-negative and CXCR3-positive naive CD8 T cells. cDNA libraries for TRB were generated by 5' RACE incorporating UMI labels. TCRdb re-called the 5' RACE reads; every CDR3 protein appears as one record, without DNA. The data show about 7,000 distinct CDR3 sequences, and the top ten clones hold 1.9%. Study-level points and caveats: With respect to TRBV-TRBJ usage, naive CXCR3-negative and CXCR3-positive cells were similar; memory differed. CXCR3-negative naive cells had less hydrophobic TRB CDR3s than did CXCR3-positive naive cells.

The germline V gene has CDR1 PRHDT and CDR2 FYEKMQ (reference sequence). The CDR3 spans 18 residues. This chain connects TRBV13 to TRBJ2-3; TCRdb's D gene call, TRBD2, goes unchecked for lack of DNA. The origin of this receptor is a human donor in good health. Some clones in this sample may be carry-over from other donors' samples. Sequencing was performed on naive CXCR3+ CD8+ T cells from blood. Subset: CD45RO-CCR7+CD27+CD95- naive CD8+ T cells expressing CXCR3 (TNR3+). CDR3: CASSLDPPGGRAGDTQYF.